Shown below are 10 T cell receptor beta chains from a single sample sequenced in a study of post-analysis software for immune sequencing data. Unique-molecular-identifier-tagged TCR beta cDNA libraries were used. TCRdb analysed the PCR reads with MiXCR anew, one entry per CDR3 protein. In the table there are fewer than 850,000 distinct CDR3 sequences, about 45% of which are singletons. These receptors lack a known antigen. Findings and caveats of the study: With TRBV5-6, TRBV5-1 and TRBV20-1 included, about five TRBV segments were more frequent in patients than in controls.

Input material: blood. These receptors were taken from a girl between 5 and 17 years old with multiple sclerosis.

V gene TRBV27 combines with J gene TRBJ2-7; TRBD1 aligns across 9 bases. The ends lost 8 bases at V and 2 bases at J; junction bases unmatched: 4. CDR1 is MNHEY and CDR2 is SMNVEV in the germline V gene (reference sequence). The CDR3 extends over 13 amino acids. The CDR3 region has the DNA TGTGCCAGCGGGACAGGGCCCACCTACGAGCAGTACTTC. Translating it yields CASGTGPTYEQYF.

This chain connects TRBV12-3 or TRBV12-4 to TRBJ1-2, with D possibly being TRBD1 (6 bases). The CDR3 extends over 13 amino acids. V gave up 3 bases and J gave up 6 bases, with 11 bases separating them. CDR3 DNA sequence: TGTGCCAGCAGTTTGGGGGGCTACAATGGCTACACCTTC. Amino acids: CASSLGGYNGYTF.

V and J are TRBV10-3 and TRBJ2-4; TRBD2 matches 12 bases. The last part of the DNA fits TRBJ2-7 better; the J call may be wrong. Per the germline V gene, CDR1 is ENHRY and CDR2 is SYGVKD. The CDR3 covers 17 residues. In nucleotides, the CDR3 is TGTGCCATCAGTGAAGGGGCCGGACTAGCGGGACTCTACGAGCAGTACTTC. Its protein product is CAISEGAGLAGLYEQYF.

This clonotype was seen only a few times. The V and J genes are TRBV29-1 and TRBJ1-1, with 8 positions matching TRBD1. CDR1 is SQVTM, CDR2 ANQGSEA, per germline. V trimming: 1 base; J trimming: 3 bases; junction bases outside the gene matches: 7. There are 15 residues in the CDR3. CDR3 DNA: TGCAGCGTTGAAGGCTACAGGGGGGTTGACACTGAAGCTTTCTTT. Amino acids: CSVEGYRGVDTEAFF. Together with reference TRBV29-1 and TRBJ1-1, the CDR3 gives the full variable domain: SAVISQKPSRDICQRGTSLTIQCQVDSQVTMMFWYRQQPGQSLTLIATANQGSEATYESGFVIDKFPISRPNLTFSTLTVSNMSPEDSSIYLCSVEGYRGVDTEAFFGQGTRLTVV.

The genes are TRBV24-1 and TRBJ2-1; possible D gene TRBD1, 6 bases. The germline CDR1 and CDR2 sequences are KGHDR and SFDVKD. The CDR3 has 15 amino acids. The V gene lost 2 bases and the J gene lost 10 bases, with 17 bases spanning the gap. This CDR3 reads CATSDSAQGKGEQFF. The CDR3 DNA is TGTGCCACCAGTGATTCCGCCCAGGGGAAGGGCGAGCAGTTCTTC.

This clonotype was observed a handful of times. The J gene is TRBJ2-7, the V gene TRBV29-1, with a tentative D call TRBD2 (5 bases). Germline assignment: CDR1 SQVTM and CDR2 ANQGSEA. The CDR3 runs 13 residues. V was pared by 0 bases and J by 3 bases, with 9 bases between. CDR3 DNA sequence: TGCAGCGTTGAAGATGAGGGCAGCTACGAGCAGTACTTC. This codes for CSVEDEGSYEQYF.

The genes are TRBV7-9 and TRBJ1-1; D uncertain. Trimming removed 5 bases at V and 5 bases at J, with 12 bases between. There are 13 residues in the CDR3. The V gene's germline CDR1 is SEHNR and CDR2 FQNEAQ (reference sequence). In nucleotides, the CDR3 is TGTGCCAGCAGCCCCTACCGGAGTACTGAAGCTTTCTTT. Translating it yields CASSPYRSTEAFF.

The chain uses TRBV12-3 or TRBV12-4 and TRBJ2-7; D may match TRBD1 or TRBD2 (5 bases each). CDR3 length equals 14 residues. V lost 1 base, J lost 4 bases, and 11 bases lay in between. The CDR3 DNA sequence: TGTGCCAGCAGTTTAGTTGGGGGTCATTACGAGCAGTACTTC. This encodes CASSLVGGHYEQYF.

DNA of the CDR3: TGTGCCAGCAGTTACCAACTAGACGGGAGAGGTACGCAGTATTTT. It codes for CASSYQLDGRGTQYF. V usage is TRBV28 and J usage is TRBJ2-3; a weak D match, TRBD2 (6 bases). The germline CDR1 and CDR2 sequences are MDHEN and SYDVKM. Trimming took 4 bases from V and 8 from J, leaving 19 bases between them. The CDR3 loop spans 15 amino acids. The variable domain in full, with the rest retrieved from reference TRBV28 and TRBJ2-3, is DVKVTQSSRYLVKRTGEKVFLECVQDMDHENMFWYRQDPGLGLRLIYFSYDVKMKEKGDIPEGYSVSREKKERFSLILESASTNQTSMYLCASSYQLDGRGTQYFGPGTRLTVL.

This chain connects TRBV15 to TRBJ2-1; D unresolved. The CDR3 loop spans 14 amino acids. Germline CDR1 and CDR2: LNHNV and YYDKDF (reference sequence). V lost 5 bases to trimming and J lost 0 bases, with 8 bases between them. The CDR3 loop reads CATSGLSSYNEQFF. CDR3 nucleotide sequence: TGTGCCACCAGCGGGCTGAGCTCCTACAATGAGCAGTTCTTC.